This T cell receptor beta chain was profiled in a study of T cells in Graves' hyperthyroidism and ophthalmopathy (dated by TCRdb to about 2019). Background for the entire study: Peripheral blood was collected at initial diagnosis, before any treatment. After sampling, hyperthyroidism patients received methimazole starting at 30 mg daily, and ophthalmopathy patients received high-dose intravenous methylprednisolone. Thyroid tissue and blood T-cell repertoires from six Graves' hyperthyroidism patients were also compared in the study. TCR Vbeta CDR3 sequencing of roughly 140 peripheral blood samples (around 45 ophthalmopathy, 75 to 80 hyperthyroidism and roughly 17 progressor patients) is reported in the paper. Prospective prediction of ophthalmopathy was tested in an independent validation cohort of some 19 hyperthyroidism patients and roughly 16 patients who later progressed to ophthalmopathy. TCR V-J signatures able to tell the groups apart were searched for in a discovery cohort of 90 to 100 patients, of whom roughly 42 had Graves' ophthalmopathy and about 60 had stable Graves' hyperthyroidism. The 95 to 100 discovery patients were randomly split 7:3 into training and test sets.

Including the terminal cysteine and phenylalanine, the CDR3 comprises 14 residues. Only the CDR3 part of the read is kept: 42 bases, read in frame from the first base. From the germline V gene (reference sequence), CDR1 is MNHEY and CDR2 is SMNVEV. V is shortened by 2 bases, J by 2 bases, and the region joining them spans 7 bases. The TCR beta CDR3 regions were amplified from the RNA transcripts. The TCR CDR3 was subjected to a first round of RT-PCR using the HTBI primer set and the Qiagen OneStep RT-PCR kit. The libraries were constructed in a second round of multiplex PCR and then size-selected and purified. The libraries were sequenced on an Illumina HiSeq2000 using paired-end 100 bp reads. Processing in the source paper ran as follows. Raw data were processed with SOAPnuke, discarding reads with adapters, uncalled bases, mean Phred below 15, or no exact constant-primer or identifier match. COPE v1.2.5 was used to merge the high-quality paired reads, and each unique nucleotide sequence was defined as a clonotype. Clonotypes were aligned to IMGT TRBV, TRBD and TRBJ reference segments using MiTCR v1.1. Analysis was restricted to V-J combinations with a frequency above 0.0001, which covered approximately 99% of repertoires. A TCS score was defined as the ratio of F50 (clonal expansion) to E x V (chaos), with BLOSUM62-based TCRdist applied between CDR3 peptides within each V-J. Welch's t-statistics and random forest reduced some 510 V-J features to roughly 13, which were used in a naive Bayes classifier (R e1071). The similarity between thyroid and blood repertoires was quantified using the Morisita-Horn index. TCRdb cleaned the public reads at Q25 with fastp, built clones with MiXCR and kept in-frame beta chains. Records with the same CDR3 protein are collapsed into one entry carrying the most frequent genes and DNA. These V and J calls are TCRdb output, not the study's own analysis. The sample contains about 59,000 distinct CDR3 sequences, 53% of them found a single time. The ten largest clones take up approximately 3.3% of the sample.

Ophthalmopathy patients had moderately to severely active disease, Clinical Activity Score of at least 3, NOSPECS grade of at least 4, and duration under 3 months. Patients with uncontrolled infections, other autoimmune diseases, pregnancy or lactation were excluded. Diagnoses were based on clinical symptoms, serum thyroxine and TRAb, thyroid ultrasound and orbital computed tomography. Ficoll-Paque density gradient centrifugation was used to isolate PBMCs from 9.5 to 10 ml of fresh peripheral blood. Total RNA was extracted using Trizol reagent, and RNA quality was assessed on an Agilent 2100 Bioanalyzer. Overall results and qualifications from the work: Sample size was not statistically predetermined, and investigators were not blinded to group allocation. Most expanded thyroid clonotypes (frequency above 0.001) were also detected in blood, suggesting blood repertoires may reflect thyroid immune responses. In cross-validation, a model built on a 13 V-J signature told ophthalmopathy apart from stable hyperthyroidism with about 90% sensitivity and roughly 82% specificity, and in testing the same model reached 80%/75%. In validation, the model predicted progression to ophthalmopathy with roughly 70% sensitivity and 72.22% specificity, a median of about 6.7 months before onset.

This clonotype was observed many times. It has no known antigen specificity. One base away there is no much larger clone; base qualities are not given. Sequencing used blood. The receptor's source is a woman aged 55-75 years with Graves' ophthalmopathy. The V and J genes are TRBV27 and TRBJ1-5; no D segment can be confidently identified. The CDR3 here reads CASSLTQGNQPQHF. The DNA is as follows: TGTGCCAGCAGTTTAACGCAGGGCAATCAGCCCCAGCATTTT.